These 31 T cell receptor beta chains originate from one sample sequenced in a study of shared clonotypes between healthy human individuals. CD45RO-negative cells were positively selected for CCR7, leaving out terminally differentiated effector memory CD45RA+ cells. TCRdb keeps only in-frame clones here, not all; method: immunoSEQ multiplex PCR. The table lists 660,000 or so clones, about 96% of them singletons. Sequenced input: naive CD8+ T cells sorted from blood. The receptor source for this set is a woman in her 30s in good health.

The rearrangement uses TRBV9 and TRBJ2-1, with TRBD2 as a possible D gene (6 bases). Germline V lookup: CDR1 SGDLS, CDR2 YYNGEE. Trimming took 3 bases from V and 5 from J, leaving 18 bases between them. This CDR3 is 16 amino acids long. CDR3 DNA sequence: TGTGCCAGCAGCGGGGGGAGGAGCGGACTCCACAATGAGCAGTTCTTC. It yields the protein CASSGGRSGLHNEQFF. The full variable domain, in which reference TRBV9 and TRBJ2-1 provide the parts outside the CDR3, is DSGVTQTPKHLITATGQRVTLRCSPRSGDLSVYWYQQSLDQGLQFLIQYYNGEERAKGNILERFSAQQFPDLHSELNLSSLELGDSALYFCASSGGRSGLHNEQFFGPGTRLTVL.

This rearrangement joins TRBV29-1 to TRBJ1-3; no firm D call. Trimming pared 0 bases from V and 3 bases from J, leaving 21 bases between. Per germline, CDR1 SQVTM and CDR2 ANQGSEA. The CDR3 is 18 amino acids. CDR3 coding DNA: TGCAGCGTTGAAGACAGCGTCAAACCAGCCCGGGGTGGAAACACCATATATTTT. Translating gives CSVEDSVKPARGGNTIYF.

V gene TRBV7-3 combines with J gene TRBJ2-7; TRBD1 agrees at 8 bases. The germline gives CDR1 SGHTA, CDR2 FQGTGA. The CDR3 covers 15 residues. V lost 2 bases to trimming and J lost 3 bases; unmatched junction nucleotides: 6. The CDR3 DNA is TGTGCCAGCAGCTTAGATGCAGGGGGCTACTACGAGCAGTACTTC. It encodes CASSLDAGGYYEQYF.

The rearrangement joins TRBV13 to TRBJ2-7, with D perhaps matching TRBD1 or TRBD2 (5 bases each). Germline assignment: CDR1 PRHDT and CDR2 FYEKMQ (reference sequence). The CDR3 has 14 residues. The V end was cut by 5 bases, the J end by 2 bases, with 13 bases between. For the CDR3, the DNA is TGTGCCAGCAGCACACAGCTGGGGGCCTACGAGCAGTACTTC. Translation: CASSTQLGAYEQYF.

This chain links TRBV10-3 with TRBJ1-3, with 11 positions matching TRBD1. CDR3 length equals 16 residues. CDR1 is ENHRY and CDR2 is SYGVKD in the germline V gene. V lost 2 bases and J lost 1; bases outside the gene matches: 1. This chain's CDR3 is CAISEGTGGSGNTIYF. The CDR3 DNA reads TGTGCCATCAGTGAGGGGACAGGGGGATCTGGAAACACCATATATTTT.

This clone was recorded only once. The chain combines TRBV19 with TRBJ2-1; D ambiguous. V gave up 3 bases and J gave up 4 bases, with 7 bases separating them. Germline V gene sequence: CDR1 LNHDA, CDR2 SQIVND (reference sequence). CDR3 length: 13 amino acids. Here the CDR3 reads CASSMDGYNEQFF. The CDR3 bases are TGTGCCAGTAGTATGGACGGATACAATGAGCAGTTCTTC.

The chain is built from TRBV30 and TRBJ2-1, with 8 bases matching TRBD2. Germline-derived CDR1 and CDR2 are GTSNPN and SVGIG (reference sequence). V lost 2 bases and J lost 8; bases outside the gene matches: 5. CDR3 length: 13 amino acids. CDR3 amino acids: CAWSFSGSDEQFF. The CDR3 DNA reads TGTGCCTGGAGTTTCAGCGGGAGCGATGAGCAGTTCTTC.

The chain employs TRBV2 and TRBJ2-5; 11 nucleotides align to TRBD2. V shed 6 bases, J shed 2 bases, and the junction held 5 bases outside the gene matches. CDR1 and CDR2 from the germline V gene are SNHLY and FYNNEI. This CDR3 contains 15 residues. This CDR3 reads CASSETSGDQETQYF. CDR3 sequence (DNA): TGTGCCAGCAGCGAGACTAGCGGGGATCAAGAGACCCAGTACTTC. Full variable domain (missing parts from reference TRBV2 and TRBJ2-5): EPEVTQTPSHQVTQMGQEVILRCVPISNHLYFYWYRQILGQKVEFLVSFYNNEISEKSEIFDDQFSVERPDGSNFTLKIRSTKLEDSAMYFCASSETSGDQETQYFGPGTRLLVL.

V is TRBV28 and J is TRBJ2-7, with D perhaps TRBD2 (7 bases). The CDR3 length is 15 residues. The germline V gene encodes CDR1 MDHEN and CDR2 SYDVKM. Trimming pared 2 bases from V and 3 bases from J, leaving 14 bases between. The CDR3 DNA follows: TGTGCCAGCAGTTTAAGGGGGGGAGAAATCTACGAGCAGTACTTC. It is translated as CASSLRGGEIYEQYF.

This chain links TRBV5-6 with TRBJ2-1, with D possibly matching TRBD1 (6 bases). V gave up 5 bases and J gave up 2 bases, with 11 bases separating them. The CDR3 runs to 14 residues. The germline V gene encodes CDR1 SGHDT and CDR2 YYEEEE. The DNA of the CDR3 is TGTGCCAGCAGTCAAAACAGGGCCTACAATGAGCAGTTCTTC. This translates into CASSQNRAYNEQFF. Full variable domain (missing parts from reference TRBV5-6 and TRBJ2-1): DAGVTQSPTHLIKTRGQQVTLRCSPKSGHDTVSWYQQALGQGPQFIFQYYEEEERQRGNFPDRFSGHQFPNYSSELNVNALLLGDSALYLCASSQNRAYNEQFFGPGTRLTVL.

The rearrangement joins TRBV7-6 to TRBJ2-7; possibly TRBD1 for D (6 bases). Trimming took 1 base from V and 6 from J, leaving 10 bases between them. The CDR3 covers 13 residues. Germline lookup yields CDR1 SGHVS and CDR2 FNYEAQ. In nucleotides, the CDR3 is TGTGCCAGCAGCTTAGGAGACAGGCCCGAGCAGTACTTC. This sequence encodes CASSLGDRPEQYF. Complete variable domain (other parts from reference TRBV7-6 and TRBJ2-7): GAGVSQSPRYKVTKRGQDVALRCDPISGHVSLYWYRQALGQGPEFLTYFNYEAQQDKSGLPNDRFSAERPEGSISTLTIQRTEQRDSAMYRCASSLGDRPEQYFGPGTRLTVT.

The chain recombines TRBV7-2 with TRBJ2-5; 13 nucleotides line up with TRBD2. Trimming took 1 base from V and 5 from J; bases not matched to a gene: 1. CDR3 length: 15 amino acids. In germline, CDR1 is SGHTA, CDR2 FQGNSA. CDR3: CASSLETSGRETQYF. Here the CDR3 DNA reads TGTGCCAGCAGCTTAGAGACTAGCGGGAGGGAGACCCAGTACTTC.

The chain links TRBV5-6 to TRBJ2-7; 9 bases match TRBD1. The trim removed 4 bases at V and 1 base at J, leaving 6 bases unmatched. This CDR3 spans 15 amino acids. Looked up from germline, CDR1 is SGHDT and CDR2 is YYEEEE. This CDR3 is CASSHTGTGSYEQYF. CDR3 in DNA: TGTGCCAGCAGCCATACCGGGACAGGGTCCTACGAGCAGTACTTC.

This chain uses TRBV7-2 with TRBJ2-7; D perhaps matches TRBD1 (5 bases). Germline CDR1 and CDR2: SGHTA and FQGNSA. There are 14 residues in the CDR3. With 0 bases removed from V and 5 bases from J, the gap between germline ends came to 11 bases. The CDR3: CASSLAGALDEQYF. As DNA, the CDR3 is TGTGCCAGCAGCTTAGCAGGGGCCCTGGACGAGCAGTACTTC.

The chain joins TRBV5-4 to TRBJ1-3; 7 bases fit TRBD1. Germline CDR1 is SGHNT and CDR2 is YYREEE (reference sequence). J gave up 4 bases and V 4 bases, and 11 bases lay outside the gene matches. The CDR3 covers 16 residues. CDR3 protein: CASSTSLRDRGNTIYF. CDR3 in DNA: TGTGCCAGCAGCACTTCCCTCCGGGACAGAGGAAACACCATATATTTT.

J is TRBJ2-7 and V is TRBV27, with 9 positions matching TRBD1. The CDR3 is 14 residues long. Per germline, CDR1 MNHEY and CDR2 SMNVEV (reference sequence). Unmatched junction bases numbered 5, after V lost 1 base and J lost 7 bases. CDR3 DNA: TGTGCCAGCAGTTTATTACAGGGGGCAGGAGAGCAGTACTTC. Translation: CASSLLQGAGEQYF.

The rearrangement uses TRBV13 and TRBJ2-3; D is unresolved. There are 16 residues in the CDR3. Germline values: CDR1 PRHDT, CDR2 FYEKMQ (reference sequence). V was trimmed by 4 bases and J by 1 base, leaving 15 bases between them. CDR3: CASSSLISRRTDTQYF. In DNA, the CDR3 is TGTGCCAGCAGCTCCTTGATAAGCAGGCGCACAGATACGCAGTATTTT.

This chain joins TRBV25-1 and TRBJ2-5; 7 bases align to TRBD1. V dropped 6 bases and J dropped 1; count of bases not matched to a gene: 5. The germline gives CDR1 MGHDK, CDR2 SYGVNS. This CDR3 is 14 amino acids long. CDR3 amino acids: CASSQWDSQETQYF. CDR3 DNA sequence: TGTGCCAGCAGCCAGTGGGACAGCCAAGAGACCCAGTACTTC. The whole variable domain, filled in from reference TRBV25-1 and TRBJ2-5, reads EADIYQTPRYLVIGTGKKITLECSQTMGHDKMYWYQQDPGMELHLIHYSYGVNSTEKGDLSSESTVSRIRTEHFPLTLESARPSHTSQYLCASSQWDSQETQYFGPGTRLLVL.

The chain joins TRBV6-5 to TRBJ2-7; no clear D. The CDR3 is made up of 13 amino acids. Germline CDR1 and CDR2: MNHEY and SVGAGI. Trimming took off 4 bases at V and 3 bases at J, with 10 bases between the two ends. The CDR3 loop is CASSFAANYEQYF. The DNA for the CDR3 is TGTGCCAGCAGTTTTGCGGCTAACTACGAGCAGTACTTC.

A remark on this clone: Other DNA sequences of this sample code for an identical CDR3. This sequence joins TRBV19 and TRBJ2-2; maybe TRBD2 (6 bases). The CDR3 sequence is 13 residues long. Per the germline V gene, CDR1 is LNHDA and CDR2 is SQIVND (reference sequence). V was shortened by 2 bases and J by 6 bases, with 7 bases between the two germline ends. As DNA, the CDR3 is TGTGCCAGTAGTATATGGGGGGCCGGGGAGCTGTTTTTT. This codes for CASSIWGAGELFF.

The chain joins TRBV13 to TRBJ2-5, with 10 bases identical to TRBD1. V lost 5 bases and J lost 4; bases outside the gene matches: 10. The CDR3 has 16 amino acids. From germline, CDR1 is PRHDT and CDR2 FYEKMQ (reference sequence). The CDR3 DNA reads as TGTGCCAGCAGCGGATCCGGGACAGGGGAATTAGAGACCCAGTACTTC. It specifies CASSGSGTGELETQYF.

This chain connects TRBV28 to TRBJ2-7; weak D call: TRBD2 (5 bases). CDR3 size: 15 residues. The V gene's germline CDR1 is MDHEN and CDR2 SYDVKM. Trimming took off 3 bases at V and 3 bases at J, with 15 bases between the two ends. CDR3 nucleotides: TGTGCCAGCAGTTTTGTGGGCCTCGCGGGCTACGAGCAGTACTTC. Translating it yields CASSFVGLAGYEQYF.

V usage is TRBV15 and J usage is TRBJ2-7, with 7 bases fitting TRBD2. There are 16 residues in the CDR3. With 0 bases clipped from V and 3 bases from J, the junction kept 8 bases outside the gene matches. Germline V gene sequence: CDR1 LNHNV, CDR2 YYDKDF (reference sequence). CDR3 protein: CATSRDRAGVLYEQYF. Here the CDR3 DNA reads TGTGCCACCAGCAGAGATCGGGCGGGAGTCCTCTACGAGCAGTACTTC.

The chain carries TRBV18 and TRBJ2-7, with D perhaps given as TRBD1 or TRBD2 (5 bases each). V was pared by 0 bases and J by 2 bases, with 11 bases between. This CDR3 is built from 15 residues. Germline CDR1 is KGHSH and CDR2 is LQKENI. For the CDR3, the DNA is TGTGCCAGCTCACCACCGAATGGGGGAACCTACGAGCAGTACTTC. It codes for CASSPPNGGTYEQYF.

The CDR3 DNA is TGTGCCAGCAGCTCTGGCTTGGGGGGCATGAACACTGAAGCTTTCTTT. Translating it yields CASSSGLGGMNTEAFF. The J gene is TRBJ1-1, the V gene TRBV7-9; possibly TRBD1 for D (6 bases). The CDR3 spans 16 residues. Germline V gene lookup returns CDR1 SEHNR and CDR2 FQNEAQ (reference sequence). Between the trimmed V and J ends, which lost 4 bases and 0 bases, there was a span of 15 bases.

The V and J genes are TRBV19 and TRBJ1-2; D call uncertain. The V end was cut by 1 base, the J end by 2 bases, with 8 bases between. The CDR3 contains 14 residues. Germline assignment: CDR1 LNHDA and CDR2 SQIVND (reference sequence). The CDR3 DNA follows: TGTGCCAGTAGTATAGGGACGTTGAACTATGGCTACACCTTC. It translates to CASSIGTLNYGYTF.

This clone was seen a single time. The DNA of the CDR3 is TGTGCCAGCAGTTTCTCGTATCGAGGGTCCTACGAGCAGTACTTC. Translating gives CASSFSYRGSYEQYF. The chain combines TRBV28 with TRBJ2-7; tentatively, D is TRBD2 (5 bases). The V gene lost 3 bases and the J gene lost 1 base, with 13 bases spanning the gap. The CDR3 contains 15 residues. The germline gives CDR1 MDHEN, CDR2 SYDVKM.

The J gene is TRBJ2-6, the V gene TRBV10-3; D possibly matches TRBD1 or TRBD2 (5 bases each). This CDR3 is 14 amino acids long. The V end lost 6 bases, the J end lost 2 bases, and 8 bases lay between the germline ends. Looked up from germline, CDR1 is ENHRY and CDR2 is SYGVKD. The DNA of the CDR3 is TGTGCCATCAGCGGGGACGCTGGGGCCAACGTCCTGACTTTC. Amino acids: CAISGDAGANVLTF.

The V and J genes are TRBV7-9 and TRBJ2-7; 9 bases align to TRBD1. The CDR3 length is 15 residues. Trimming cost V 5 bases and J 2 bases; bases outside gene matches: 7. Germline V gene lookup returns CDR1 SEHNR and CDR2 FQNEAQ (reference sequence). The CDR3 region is CASSHTGTGTYEQYF. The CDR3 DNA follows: TGTGCCAGCAGCCATACAGGGACAGGGACCTACGAGCAGTACTTC.

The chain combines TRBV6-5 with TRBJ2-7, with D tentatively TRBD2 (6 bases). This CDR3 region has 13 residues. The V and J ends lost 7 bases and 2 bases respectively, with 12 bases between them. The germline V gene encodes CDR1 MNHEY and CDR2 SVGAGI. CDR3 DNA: TGTGCCAGCACTAAGGAGGGCACCTACGAGCAGTACTTC. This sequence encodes CASTKEGTYEQYF.

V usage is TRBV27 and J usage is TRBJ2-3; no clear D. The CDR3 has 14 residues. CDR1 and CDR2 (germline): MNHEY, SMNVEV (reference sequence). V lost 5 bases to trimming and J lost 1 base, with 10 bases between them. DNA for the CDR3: TGTGCCAGCAGTCCCCGCCCGGGCACAGATACGCAGTATTTT. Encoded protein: CASSPRPGTDTQYF.